These 7 T cell receptor beta chains share one sample of origin, sequenced in a study of blood T cell repertoires in COVID-19. Assay: immunoSEQ multiplex PCR; the TCRdb copy retains only in-frame clones and omits some. Here the sample spans 100,000 to 150,000 clones, 88% being singletons. Sequenced input: peripheral blood. The receptor source for this set is a man aged 50 to 60 with acute or convalescent COVID-19.

The chain joins TRBV2 to TRBJ1-1; D possibly corresponds to TRBD1 (6 bases). The CDR3 sequence is 15 residues long. Trimming pared 6 bases from V and 0 bases from J, leaving 14 bases between. Per the germline V gene, CDR1 is SNHLY and CDR2 is FYNNEI. In DNA, the CDR3 is TGTGCCAGCAGCCTCAGGGGAGGGATGAACACTGAAGCTTTCTTT. Its translation is CASSLRGGMNTEAFF.

There are a few counts of this clone. V and J are TRBV2 and TRBJ2-1; unclear D gene. In germline, CDR1 is SNHLY, CDR2 FYNNEI. V dropped 4 bases and J dropped 8 bases, with 6 bases sitting between them. The CDR3 sequence is 11 residues long. CDR3 loop: CASSARYEQFF. CDR3 sequence (DNA): TGTGCCAGCAGTGCCAGGTATGAGCAGTTCTTC.

The chain has TRBV3-1 (or the pseudogene TRBV3-2) and TRBJ2-2, with 12 nucleotides matching TRBD2. V was pared by 0 bases and J by 5 bases, with 1 base of the junction left unmatched. The CDR3 is 16 residues long. The germline V gene has CDR1 LGHDT and CDR2 YNNKEL (reference sequence). CDR3 in DNA: TGTGCCAGCAGCCAAGATCTAGCGGGAGGGACCGGGGAGCTGTTTTTT. Its protein product is CASSQDLAGGTGELFF.

The chain employs TRBV6-6 and TRBJ2-6; the D gene is possibly TRBD2 (6 bases). This CDR3 is built from 20 residues. Trimming took off 5 bases at V and 1 base at J, with 24 bases between the two ends. Germline V gives CDR1 MNHNY, CDR2 SVGAGI (reference sequence). As DNA, the CDR3 is TGTGCCAGCAGTCTTAGGGCTTTTCGGGACTCCCGGTCTGGGGCCAACGTCCTGACTTTC. It encodes CASSLRAFRDSRSGANVLTF.

The chain combines TRBV18 with TRBJ1-1; TRBD1 might be the D (6 bases). The V and J ends lost 4 bases and 3 bases respectively, with 9 bases between them. Germline V gene data show CDR1 as KGHSH and CDR2 as LQKENI. This CDR3 is 13 amino acids long. CDR3 nucleotide sequence: TGTGCCAGCTCACAAAGACAGGACACTGAAGCTTTCTTT. This gives the protein CASSQRQDTEAFF.

Only a few counts were recorded for this clone. The genes are TRBV27 and TRBJ2-1, with D possibly TRBD1 on 6 matching bases. Per germline, CDR1 MNHEY and CDR2 SMNVEV (reference sequence). The length of the CDR3 is 17 residues. The germline V and J ends were trimmed by 3 bases and 2 bases, with 17 bases remaining between them. The CDR3 is CASSFGGRGGAYNEQFF. The CDR3 nucleotides read TGTGCCAGCAGTTTTGGGGGCCGTGGGGGAGCCTACAATGAGCAGTTCTTC.

The chain is built from TRBV7-9 and TRBJ2-2; 13 bases are shared with TRBD2. V lost 4 bases and J lost 7; bases outside the gene matches: 9. The V gene's germline CDR1 is SEHNR and CDR2 FQNEAQ (reference sequence). The CDR3 consists of 17 residues. CDR3 amino acids: CASSSHGGLAGLGELFF. As DNA, the CDR3 is TGTGCCAGCAGCTCCCACGGGGGACTAGCGGGGCTCGGGGAGCTGTTTTTT. Supplemented by reference TRBV7-9 and TRBJ2-2, the full variable domain reads DTGVSQNPRHKITKRGQNVTFRCDPISEHNRLYWYRQTLGQGPEFLTYFQNEAQLEKSRLLSDRFSAERPKGSFSTLEIQRTEQGDSAMYLCASSSHGGLAGLGELFFGEGSRLTVL.